This T cell receptor beta chain derives from a study of vaccination effects on CD4 cells after COVID-19. Trimming stripped 0 bases from V and 2 bases from J, with 8 bases between. The germline CDR1 and CDR2 sequences are GTSNPN and SVGIG (reference sequence). The CDR3 is made up of 14 amino acids. This clone occurred once. Its antigen remains unknown. Repertoires were generated with immunoSEQ multiplex PCR, while TCRdb's copy carries only in-frame clones and drops some. Altogether roughly 23,000 clones are present, roughly four fifths being singletons, with the ten largest covering around 17%. With the ViraFEST assay, the study expanded antigen-specific CD4+ T cells using viral peptide pools, then sequenced them. Cells that had been cultured for roughly ten days were the source of isolated CD4+ T cells. This individual contracted SARS-CoV-2 between March and December 2020, as verified by PCR.

The material was CD4+ T cells from PBMCs cultured with SARS-CoV-2 spike peptides, obtained before COVID-19 vaccination. The source of this sequence is a human donor who had a prior SARS-CoV-2 infection. This rearrangement joins TRBV30 to TRBJ2-4; tentative D call: TRBD1 (5 bases). CDR3 amino acids: CAWSVRGTKNIQYF. The CDR3 DNA sequence: TGTGCCTGGAGTGTAAGGGGTACCAAAAACATTCAGTACTTC.